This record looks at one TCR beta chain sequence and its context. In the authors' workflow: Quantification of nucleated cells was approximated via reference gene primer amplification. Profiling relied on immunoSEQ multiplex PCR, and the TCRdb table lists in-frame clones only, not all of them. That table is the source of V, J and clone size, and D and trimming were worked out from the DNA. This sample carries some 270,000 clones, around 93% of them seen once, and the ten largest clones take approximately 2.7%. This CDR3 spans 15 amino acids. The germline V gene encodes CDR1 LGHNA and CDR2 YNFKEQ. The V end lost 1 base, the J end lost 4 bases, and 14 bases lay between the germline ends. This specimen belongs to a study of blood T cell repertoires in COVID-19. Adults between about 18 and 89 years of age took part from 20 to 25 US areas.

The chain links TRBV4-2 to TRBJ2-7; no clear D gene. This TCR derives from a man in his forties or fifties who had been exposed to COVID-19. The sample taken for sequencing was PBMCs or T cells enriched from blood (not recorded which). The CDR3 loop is CASSQAVTLSYEQYF. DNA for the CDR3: TGTGCCAGCAGCCAAGCGGTGACATTGTCGTACGAGCAGTACTTC.